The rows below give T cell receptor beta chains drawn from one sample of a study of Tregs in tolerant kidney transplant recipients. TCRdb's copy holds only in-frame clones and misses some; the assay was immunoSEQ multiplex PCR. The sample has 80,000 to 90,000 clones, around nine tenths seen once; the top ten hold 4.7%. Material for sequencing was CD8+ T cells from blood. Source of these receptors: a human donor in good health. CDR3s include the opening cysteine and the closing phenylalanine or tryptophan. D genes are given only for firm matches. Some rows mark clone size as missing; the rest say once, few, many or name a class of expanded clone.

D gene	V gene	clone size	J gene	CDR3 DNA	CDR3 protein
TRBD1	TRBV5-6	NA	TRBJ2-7	TGTGCCAGCAGCTTCCTCTACAGGGGCTACGAGCAGTACTTC	CASSFLYRGYEQYF
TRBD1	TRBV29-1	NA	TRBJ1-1	TGCAGCGTTGATGGCAGGGGGACGATGAACACTGAAGCTTTCTTT	CSVDGRGTMNTEAFF
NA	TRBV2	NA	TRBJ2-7	TGTGCCAGCAGTGAAGCGCTTCTAGATCCGAACTACGAGCAGTACTTC	CASSEALLDPNYEQYF
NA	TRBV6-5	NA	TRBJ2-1	TGTGCCAGCAGTTACTCCGGACTTAACAATGAGCAGTTCTTC	CASSYSGLNNEQFF
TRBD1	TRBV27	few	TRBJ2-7	TGTGCCAGCGGGTCCGGGACAGGGTCCCACGAGCAGTACTTC	CASGSGTGSHEQYF
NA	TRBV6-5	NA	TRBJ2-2	TGTGCCAGCAAACCGACATACACCGGGGAGCTGTTTTTT	CASKPTYTGELFF
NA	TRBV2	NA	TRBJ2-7	TGTGCCAGCAGTCTAGGGGCGACCTACGAGCAGTACTTC	CASSLGATYEQYF
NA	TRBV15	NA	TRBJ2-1	TGTGCCACCAGCAACAGCGACACATACAATGAGCAGTTCTTC	CATSNSDTYNEQFF
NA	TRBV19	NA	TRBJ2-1	TGTGCCAGTAGTATTAGTAGCGGTCCTTACAATGAGCAGTTCTTC	CASSISSGPYNEQFF
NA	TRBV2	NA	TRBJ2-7	TGTGCCATTGGACTCACCTACGAGCAGTACTTC	CAIGLTYEQYF
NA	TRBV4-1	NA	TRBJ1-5	TGCGCCAGCAGCCAAGGATGGGGCAGGGAGACCAATCAGCCCCAGCATTTT	CASSQGWGRETNQPQHF
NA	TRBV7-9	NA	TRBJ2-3	TGTGCCAGCCTCGCCACAGATACGCAGTATTTT	CASLATDTQYF
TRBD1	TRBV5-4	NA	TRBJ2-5	TGTGCCAGCGCAGATCGGACAGGGGTCTACCAAGAGACCCAGTACTTC	CASADRTGVYQETQYF
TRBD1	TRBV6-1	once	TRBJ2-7	TGTGCCAGCAGGTTACCTGACAGGGTCTACGAGCAGTACTTC	CASRLPDRVYEQYF
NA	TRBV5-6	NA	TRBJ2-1	TGTGCCAGCAGCTTGTGGGGGGCCAATGAGCAGTTCTTC	CASSLWGANEQFF
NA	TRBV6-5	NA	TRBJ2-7	TGTGCCAGCAGTTACTCTGACGGGGACTACGAGCAGTACTTC	CASSYSDGDYEQYF
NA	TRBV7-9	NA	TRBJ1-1	TGTGCCAGCAGCTTAGGGTTGGCGGGTGAAGCTTTCTTT	CASSLGLAGEAFF
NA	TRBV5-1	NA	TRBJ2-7	TGCGCCAGCAGCTTAGGCAGGGAGATCCACGAGCAGTACTTC	CASSLGREIHEQYF
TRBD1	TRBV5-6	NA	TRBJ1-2	TGTGCCAGCAGCACGGACAGGGGGATGTATGGCTACACCTTC	CASSTDRGMYGYTF
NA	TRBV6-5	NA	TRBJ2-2	TGTGCCAGCAGTTACAGGGTTGGGAACACCGGGGAGCTGTTTTTT	CASSYRVGNTGELFF
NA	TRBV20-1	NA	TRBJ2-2	TGCAGTGCCCCAGTCACCGGGGAGCTGTTTTTT	CSAPVTGELFF
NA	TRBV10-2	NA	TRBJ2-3	TGCGCCAGCAGTCATGGACAAACAGATACGCAGTATTTT	CASSHGQTDTQYF
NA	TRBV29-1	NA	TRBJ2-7	TGCAGCGTTGAAGGTGGTGAGGGGGGATCCTACGAGCAGTACTTC	CSVEGGEGGSYEQYF
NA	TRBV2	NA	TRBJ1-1	TGTGCCAGCAGTGAAACTGTGACGCCGACTGAAGCTTTCTTT	CASSETVTPTEAFF
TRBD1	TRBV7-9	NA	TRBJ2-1	TGTGCCAGCAGCTCCCGGGACAGGGCCCCTAATGAGCAGTTCTTC	CASSSRDRAPNEQFF
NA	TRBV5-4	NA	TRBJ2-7	TGTGCCAGCAGCTTATATGGACGCGAGCAGTACTTC	CASSLYGREQYF
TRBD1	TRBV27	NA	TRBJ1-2	TGTGCCAGCAGTCCTGGGACAGGAGCTAACTATGGCTACACCTTC	CASSPGTGANYGYTF
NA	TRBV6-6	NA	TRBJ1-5	TGTGCCAGCAGTTCAGAGAATCAGCCCCAGCATTTT	CASSSENQPQHF
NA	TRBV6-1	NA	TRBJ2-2	TGTGCCAGCAGTGAAGGGGTTAGTTGGTCCGGGGAGCTGTTTTTT	CASSEGVSWSGELFF
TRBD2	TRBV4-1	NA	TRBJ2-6	TGCGCCAGCAGCCCCGGGGGGGGAGTATCGCGGATGTCTGGGGCCAACGTCCTGACTTTC	CASSPGGGVSRMSGANVLTF
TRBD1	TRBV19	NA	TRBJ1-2	TGTGCCAGTAGTATGCAGGGGGCACCTAACTATGGCTACACCTTC	CASSMQGAPNYGYTF